These 5 T cell receptor beta chains came from one sample sequenced in a study of blood T cell repertoires in COVID-19 (dated by TCRdb to 2018 to 2020). The library came from the immunoSEQ multiplex PCR assay. The table comes from immuneACCESS by way of TCRdb, which keeps in-frame sequences with V and J called. Part of the clones is missing from these tables; in studies checked, under half for an unresolved V gene and the rest for unknown reasons. The table for this sample lists roughly 300,000 clones; about 81% of them were counted only once. The ten largest clones take up more than 1.1% of the sample. The sequencing sample was made of peripheral blood. Every receptor here comes from a human donor with COVID-19, enrolled during active disease. The donor label of this sample is uncertain.

The rearrangement joins TRBV7-2 to TRBJ2-3; 7 bases line up with TRBD2. The germline gives CDR1 SGHTA, CDR2 FQGNSA. J was trimmed by 2 bases and V by 0 bases; bases with no gene match: 2. This CDR3 is built from 15 residues. CDR3 sequence (DNA): TGTGCCAGCAGCTTAGCTGCGGGGGACACAGATACGCAGTATTTT. Amino acid sequence: CASSLAAGDTDTQYF.

The genes are TRBV6-5 and TRBJ2-7; no clear D. Deletions cut 10 bases from V and 3 bases from J, with 16 bases between. The CDR3 is 13 amino acids. CDR1 MNHEY and CDR2 SVGAGI come from the germline V gene. CDR3 bases: TGTGCCACCTCCCAAGAGGCTTACTACGAGCAGTACTTC. It yields the protein CATSQEAYYEQYF.

This sequence joins TRBV28 and TRBJ2-2; 9 bases fit TRBD1. The V gene's germline CDR1 is MDHEN and CDR2 SYDVKM. CDR3 size: 15 residues. J was trimmed by 5 bases and V by 5 bases; bases with no gene match: 6. The CDR3 protein is CASSRTGAGTGELFF. Written as DNA, the CDR3 is TGTGCCAGCAGTCGGACAGGGGCGGGGACCGGGGAGCTGTTTTTT.

CDR3 loop: CASSQDTGTHNEQFF. The DNA for the CDR3 is TGTGCCAGCAGCCAAGATACAGGAACCCACAATGAGCAGTTCTTC. V is TRBV3-1 (or the pseudogene TRBV3-2) and J is TRBJ2-1, with D perhaps matching TRBD1 (5 bases). V dropped 0 bases and J dropped 5 bases, with 11 bases sitting between them. Germline V gene data show CDR1 as LGHDT and CDR2 as YNNKEL (reference sequence). CDR3 length equals 15 residues.

CDR3 sequence reads: CASGDSGGQETQYF. CDR3 sequence (DNA): TGTGCCAGCGGGGACAGCGGAGGTCAAGAGACCCAGTACTTC. The chain couples TRBV6-5 to TRBJ2-5; 7 bases align to TRBD1. V lost 8 bases to trimming and J lost 2 bases; unmatched junction nucleotides: 8. The CDR3 has 14 residues. Germline CDR1 and CDR2: MNHEY and SVGAGI.